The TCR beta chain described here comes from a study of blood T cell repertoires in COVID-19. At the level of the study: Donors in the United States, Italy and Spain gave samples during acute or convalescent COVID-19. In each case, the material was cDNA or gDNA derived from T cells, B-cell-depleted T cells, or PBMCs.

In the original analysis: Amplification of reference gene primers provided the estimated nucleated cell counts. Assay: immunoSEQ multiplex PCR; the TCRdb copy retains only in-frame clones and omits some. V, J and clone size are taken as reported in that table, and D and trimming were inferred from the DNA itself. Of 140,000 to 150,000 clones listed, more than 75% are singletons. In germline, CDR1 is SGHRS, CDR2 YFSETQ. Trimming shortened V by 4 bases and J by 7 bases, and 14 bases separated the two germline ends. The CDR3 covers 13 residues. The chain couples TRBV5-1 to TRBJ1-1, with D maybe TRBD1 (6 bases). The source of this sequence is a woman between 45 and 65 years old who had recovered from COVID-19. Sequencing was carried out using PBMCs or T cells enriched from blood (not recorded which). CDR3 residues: CASSGDRPFEAFF. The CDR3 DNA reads TGCGCCAGCAGCGGTGACAGGCCGTTTGAAGCTTTCTTT.